Below, one T cell receptor (beta chain) is given with its context. This sample stems from a study of blood T cell repertoires in COVID-19. Study summary: Samples taken during acute and convalescent COVID-19 were collected in the United States, Italy and Spain. PBMCs, B-cell-depleted T cells, or T cells were the source of the cDNA or gDNA that made up the material.

CDR1 and CDR2 from the germline V gene are SGHRS and YFSETQ. The CDR3 is 13 residues long. After removal of 4 bases from V and 4 bases from J, the junction contained 4 bases not matched to a gene. Original data processing: Quantification of nucleated cells was approximated via reference gene primer amplification. Method: immunoSEQ multiplex PCR; TCRdb's copy keeps in-frame clones and lacks some. D and trimming were read from the DNA, whereas the V and J calls and clone size are those reported in that table. The sample comprises around 100,000 clones, approximately 80% of which are singletons, and 0.7% to 1% rests with the top ten.

The sequence was collected from an older woman with acute or convalescent COVID-19. The sequencing input was peripheral blood. The J gene is TRBJ2-5, the V gene TRBV5-1; 7 bases line up with TRBD2. The CDR3 DNA sequence: TGCGCCAGCAGCCCTACGGGGGGAGAGACCCAGTACTTC. Translated: CASSPTGGETQYF.